Listed below are T cell receptor beta chains from one sample, sequenced in a study of CD8+CD57+ T cells in acquired aplastic anemia. MiXCR was run by TCRdb on the reads, yielding one entry per CDR3 protein. Among about 120,000 distinct CDR3 sequences listed, about 50% were seen once. Input material: sorted CD4+, CD8+, or CD8+CD57+ T cells (not recorded which) from PBMCs. The receptors stem from a human donor with aplastic anemia. Both conserved end residues are part of each CDR3. D genes are given only for firm matches. Only some rows state a clone size, as once, few, many or a class for expanded clones.

D gene	J gene	V gene	clone size	CDR3 DNA	CDR3 protein
TRBD1	TRBJ2-3	TRBV6-4	many	TGTGCCAGCAGTGACCGGACAGGGGGCCCAGATACGCAGTATTTT	CASSDRTGGPDTQYF
-	TRBJ2-1	TRBV5-1	-	TGCGCCAGCAGCGCGGGAATGGTTAGGGCCAGACCCTACAATGAGCAGTTCTTC	CASSAGMVRARPYNEQFF
-	TRBJ1-2	TRBV10-1	few	TGCGCCAGCATCCCGCCGAAGGGGAGCTATGGCTACACCTTC	CASIPPKGSYGYTF
TRBD1	TRBJ1-4	TRBV19	-	TGTGCCAGTAGTACCGCCGGGACAGTTAATGAAAAACTGTTTTTT	CASSTAGTVNEKLFF
-	TRBJ2-1	TRBV5-1	-	TGCGCCATTGCAACCAATGAGCAGTTCTTC	CAIATNEQFF
-	TRBJ1-1	TRBV2	-	TGTGCCAGCACCATCGACAGAACGGGTACTGAAGCTTTCTTT	CASTIDRTGTEAFF
TRBD2	TRBJ2-3	TRBV2	-	TGTGCCAGCATTAGCGGGGGTCGCACAGATACGCAGTATTTT	CASISGGRTDTQYF
-	TRBJ1-5	TRBV15	-	TGTGCCACCAGCAGAGGTGGGATTAGCAATCAGCCCCAGCATTTT	CATSRGGISNQPQHF
-	TRBJ2-2	TRBV7-2	few	TGTGCCAGCAGCTTAGCCCCGGCCGGGGAGCTGTTTTTT	CASSLAPAGELFF
TRBD2	TRBJ2-4	TRBV4-1	-	TGCGCCAGCAGTCAAGATCCAGCGGGAGGGCCAGGGGCCAAAAACATTCAGTACTTC	CASSQDPAGGPGAKNIQYF
-	TRBJ2-1	TRBV4-3	many	TGCGCCAGCAGCCAGGGCCGGGACGTACTATACAATGAGCAGTTCTTC	CASSQGRDVLYNEQFF
TRBD1	TRBJ2-1	TRBV19	-	TGTGCCTCCTGGGACAGGGGGCCCAATGAGCAGTTCTTC	CASWDRGPNEQFF
-	TRBJ2-5	TRBV3-1	-	TGTGCCAGCAGCCTTAGACAGAGAGAGACCCAGTACTTC	CASSLRQRETQYF
TRBD2	TRBJ2-7	TRBV19	-	TGTGCCAGTGAACCCCGGCGGGGGGGCAGCCCGGAGCAGTACTTC	CASEPRRGGSPEQYF
TRBD1	TRBJ1-1	TRBV24-1	-	TGTGCCACCAGTGATGGGACAGGGGGGCGAACTGAAGCTTTCTTT	CATSDGTGGRTEAFF
-	TRBJ2-5	TRBV12-3/TRBV12-4	-	TGTGCCAGCAGTTTAATAGCAGGGTTGGGAGAGACCCAGTACTTC	CASSLIAGLGETQYF
TRBD1	TRBJ1-2	TRBV11-2	-	TGTGCCAGCAGCCCAGTGGTTGGCAGGGGGCTTGGCTACACCTTC	CASSPVVGRGLGYTF
-	TRBJ2-3	TRBV5-1	many	TGCGCCAGCAGCTTGGCTTCCGATACGCAGTATTTT	CASSLASDTQYF
-	TRBJ1-2	TRBV15	-	TGTGCCACCAGCATCGGGGGGCCAGTGCACTATGGCTACACCTTC	CATSIGGPVHYGYTF
-	TRBJ1-2	TRBV9	-	TGTGCCAGCAGCGTAGGGAGGGACGTTAACTATGGCTACGCCTTC	CASSVGRDVNYGYAF
-	TRBJ2-7	TRBV7-2	few	TGTGCCAGCACAGACTTGGCCGAGCAGTACTTC	CASTDLAEQYF
TRBD1	TRBJ1-2	TRBV19	once	TGTGCCAGTAGTATTACCGGGACAGGGAGGACTGGCTACACCTTC	CASSITGTGRTGYTF
-	TRBJ2-7	TRBV24-1	-	TGTGCCACCAGTGACCCTGACGGGGGTTACGAGCAGTACTTC	CATSDPDGGYEQYF
-	TRBJ2-2	TRBV25-1	few	TGTGCCAGCAGATTGAGCGGCAGATCCACCGGGGAGCTGTTTTTT	CASRLSGRSTGELFF
-	TRBJ2-3	TRBV7-9	many	TGTGCCAGCAGCCCCCAACCGAACACAGATACGCAGTATTTT	CASSPQPNTDTQYF
-	TRBJ2-3	TRBV2	-	TGTGCCAGCAGTGTAACCATAGTCACAGATACGCAGTATTTT	CASSVTIVTDTQYF
-	TRBJ1-4	TRBV19	-	TGTGCCAGTAGTCTCCGGGACGGCGATAATGAAAAACTGTTTTTT	CASSLRDGDNEKLFF
TRBD1	TRBJ2-7	TRBV7-9	-	TGTGCCAGCAGCCCCCCGGGACAGGGAGGCGACGAGCAGTACTTC	CASSPPGQGGDEQYF
-	TRBJ2-5	TRBV7-9	-	TGTGCCAGCAGCCCAAGGGGGCAAGAGACCCAGTACTTC	CASSPRGQETQYF
-	TRBJ2-5	TRBV29-1	many	TGCAGCGTTTTAATTTACTACCAATACGAGGAGGTTGGAGAGACCCAGTACTTC	CSVLIYYQYEEVGETQYF
-	TRBJ1-3	TRBV7-8	-	TGTGCCAGCAGCGTTCAGGTTTACTCTGGAAACACCATATATTTT	CASSVQVYSGNTIYF
-	TRBJ1-1	TRBV7-9	-	TGTGCCAGCGGCCTGAGCACTGAAGCTTTCTTT	CASGLSTEAFF
-	TRBJ2-3	TRBV11-1	-	TGTGCCAGCCGAGGGGAACTAGCCAACACAGATACGCAGTATTTT	CASRGELANTDTQYF
-	TRBJ2-7	TRBV12-3/TRBV12-4	-	TGTGCCAGCAGGAGACAGCCCTACGAGCAGTACTTC	CASRRQPYEQYF
-	TRBJ2-3	TRBV2	many	TGTGCCAGCCTGTCCGGGACGGGAAGCACAGATACGCAGTATTTT	CASLSGTGSTDTQYF
TRBD2	TRBJ2-3	TRBV9	-	TGTGCCAGCAGCACCCTGAGACTAGCGGGGGGCACAGATACGCAGTATTTT	CASSTLRLAGGTDTQYF
TRBD1	TRBJ2-2	TRBV24-1	-	TGTGCCACCAGTGATTTTTTGGGACAGGGGGACACCGGGGAGCTGTTTTTT	CATSDFLGQGDTGELFF
-	TRBJ1-5	TRBV7-2	many	TGTGCCAGCAGCTTAGGTCTGGTGATGGGGCAGCCCCAGCATTTT	CASSLGLVMGQPQHF
-	TRBJ1-5	TRBV25-1	-	TGTGCCAGCAGTGACAGGGATGGACAGCCCCAGCATTTT	CASSDRDGQPQHF
-	TRBJ1-4	TRBV2	-	TGTGCCAGCAGGGGAAGTGGGGCAGGTAATGAAAAACTGTTTTTT	CASRGSGAGNEKLFF
-	TRBJ2-7	TRBV7-7	-	TGTGCTAGCAGCCCCCAGGGATTTGACGAGCAGTACTTC	CASSPQGFDEQYF
-	TRBJ2-3	TRBV12-3/TRBV12-4	many	TGTGCCAGCCGCTACCGGGGCACAGATACGCAGTATTTT	CASRYRGTDTQYF